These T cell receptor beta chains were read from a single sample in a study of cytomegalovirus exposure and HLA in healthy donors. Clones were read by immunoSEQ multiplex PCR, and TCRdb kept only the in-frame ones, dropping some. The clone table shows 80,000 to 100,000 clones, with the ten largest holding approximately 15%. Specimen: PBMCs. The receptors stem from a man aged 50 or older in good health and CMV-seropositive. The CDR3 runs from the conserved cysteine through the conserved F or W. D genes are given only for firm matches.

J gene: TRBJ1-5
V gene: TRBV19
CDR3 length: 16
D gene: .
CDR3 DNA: TGTGCCAGTCTATTTTCTCCCCTTTATAGCAATCAGCCCCAGCATTTT
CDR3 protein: CASLFSPLYSNQPQHF

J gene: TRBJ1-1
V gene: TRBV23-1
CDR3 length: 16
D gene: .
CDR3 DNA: TGCGCCAGCAGTCAATCTGGGGGGATGGAGAACACTGAAGCTTTCTTT
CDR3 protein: CASSQSGGMENTEAFF

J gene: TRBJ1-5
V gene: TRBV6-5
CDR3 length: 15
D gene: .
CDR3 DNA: TGTGCCAGCAGTTACTCTTCAGGGAGGAATCAGCCCCAGCATTTT
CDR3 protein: CASSYSSGRNQPQHF

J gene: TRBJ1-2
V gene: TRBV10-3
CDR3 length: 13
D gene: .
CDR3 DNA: TGTGCCATCACCGGGACTGAAAGCTATGGCTACACCTTC
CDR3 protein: CAITGTESYGYTF

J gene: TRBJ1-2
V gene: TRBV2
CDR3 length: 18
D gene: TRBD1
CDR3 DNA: TGTGCCAGCAGTGAAGTCCGGACAGGCACTTCGGTAGACTATGGCTACACCTTC
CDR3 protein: CASSEVRTGTSVDYGYTF

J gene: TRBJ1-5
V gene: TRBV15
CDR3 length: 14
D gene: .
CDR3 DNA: TGTGCCACCAGCGGGTCAGGGACAAATCAGCCCCAGCATTTT
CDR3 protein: CATSGSGTNQPQHF

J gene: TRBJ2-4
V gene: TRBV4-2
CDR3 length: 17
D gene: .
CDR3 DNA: TGTGCCAGCAGCCAAGATACCCCTACCCTAGCCAAAAACATTCAGTACTTC
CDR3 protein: CASSQDTPTLAKNIQYF

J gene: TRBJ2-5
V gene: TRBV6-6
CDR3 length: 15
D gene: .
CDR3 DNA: TGTGCCACCGCTCCCGGACAAGCCGGAAAAGAGACCCAGTACTTC
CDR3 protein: CATAPGQAGKETQYF

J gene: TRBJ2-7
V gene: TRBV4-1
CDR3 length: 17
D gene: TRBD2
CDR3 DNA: TGCGCCAGCAGCCAAAGGGGCGGGAGGATGGGCTCCTACGAGCAGTACTTC
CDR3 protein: CASSQRGGRMGSYEQYF

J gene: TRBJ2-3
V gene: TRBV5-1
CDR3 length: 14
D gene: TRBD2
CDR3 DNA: TGCGCCAGCAGCTTGCGGGACTACACAGATACGCAGTATTTT
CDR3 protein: CASSLRDYTDTQYF

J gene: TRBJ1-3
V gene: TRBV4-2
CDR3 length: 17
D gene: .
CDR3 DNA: TGTGCCAGCAGCCAGGGACGGGGAGGTCCCTCTGGAAACACCATATATTTT
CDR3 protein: CASSQGRGGPSGNTIYF

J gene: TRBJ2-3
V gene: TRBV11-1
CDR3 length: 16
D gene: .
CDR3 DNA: TGTGCCAGCAGGGGTTTCTTAGCGGAAGGCGGGGATACGCAGTATTTT
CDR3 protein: CASRGFLAEGGDTQYF

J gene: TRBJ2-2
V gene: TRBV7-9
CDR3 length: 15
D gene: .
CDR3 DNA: TGTGCCAGCAGTATAAGCTGGTCGGGCACCGGGGAGCTGTTTTTT
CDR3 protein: CASSISWSGTGELFF

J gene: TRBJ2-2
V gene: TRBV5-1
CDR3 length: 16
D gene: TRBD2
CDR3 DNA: TGCGCCAGCAGCTTGTCAGCGGGAGGCCTCACCGGGGAGCTGTTTTTT
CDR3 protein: CASSLSAGGLTGELFF

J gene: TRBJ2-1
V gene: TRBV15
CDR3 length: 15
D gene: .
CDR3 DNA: TGTGCCACCAGCAGTAGGCAGGGATTGAACAATGAGCAGTTCTTC
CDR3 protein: CATSSRQGLNNEQFF

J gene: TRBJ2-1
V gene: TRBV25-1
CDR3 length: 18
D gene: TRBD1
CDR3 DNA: TGTGCCAGCAGTGAACGGACCAAAATCGGGACAGTTTACAATGAGCAGTTCTTC
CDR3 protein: CASSERTKIGTVYNEQFF

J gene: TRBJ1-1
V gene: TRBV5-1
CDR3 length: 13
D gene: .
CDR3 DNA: TGCGCCAGCAGCTCGGGAATGGCCGCCGGAGCTTTCTTT
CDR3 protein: CASSSGMAAGAFF

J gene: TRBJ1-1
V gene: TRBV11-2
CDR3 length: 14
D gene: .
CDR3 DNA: TGTGCCAGCAGCTTAGTCTGGGCGAACACTGAAGCTTTCTTT
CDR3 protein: CASSLVWANTEAFF

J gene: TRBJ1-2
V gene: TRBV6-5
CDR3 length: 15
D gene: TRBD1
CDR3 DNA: TGTGCCAGCGGGGCGACAGGGATAAATCACTATGGCTACACCTTC
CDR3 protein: CASGATGINHYGYTF

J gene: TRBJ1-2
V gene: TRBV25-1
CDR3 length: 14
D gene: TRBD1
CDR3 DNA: TGTGCCAGCACCCCGGGACAGGGGAACTATGGCTACACCTTC
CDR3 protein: CASTPGQGNYGYTF

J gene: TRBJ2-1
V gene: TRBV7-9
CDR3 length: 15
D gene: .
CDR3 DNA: TGTGCCAGCAGCTTCCCGATGGGGAGCTTCAATGAGCAGTTCTTC
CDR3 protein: CASSFPMGSFNEQFF

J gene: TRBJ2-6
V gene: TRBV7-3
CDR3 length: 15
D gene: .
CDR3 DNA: TGTGCCAGCAGTCAGGAACCCTCTGGGGCCAACGTCCTGACTTTC
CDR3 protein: CASSQEPSGANVLTF

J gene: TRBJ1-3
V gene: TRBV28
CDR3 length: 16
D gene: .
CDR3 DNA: TGTGCCAGCAGTTCCCCTGGGGGGGGCTCTGGAAACACCATATATTTT
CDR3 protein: CASSSPGGGSGNTIYF

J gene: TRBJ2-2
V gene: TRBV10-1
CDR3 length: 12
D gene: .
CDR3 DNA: TGCGCCAGCGGAGACAACACCGGGGAGCTGTTTTTT
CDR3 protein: CASGDNTGELFF

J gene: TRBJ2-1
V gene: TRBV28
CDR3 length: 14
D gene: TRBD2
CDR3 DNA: TGTGCCAGCATCTGGGGTAGCGGGAAGAATGAGCAGTTCTTC
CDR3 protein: CASIWGSGKNEQFF

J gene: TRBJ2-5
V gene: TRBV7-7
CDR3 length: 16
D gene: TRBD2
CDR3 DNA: TGTGTTAGCAGTGTGGGAGGGACTAGCGGGAAAGAGACCCAGTACTTC
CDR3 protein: CVSSVGGTSGKETQYF

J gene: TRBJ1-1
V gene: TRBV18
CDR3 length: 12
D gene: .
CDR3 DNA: TGTGCCAGCTCACCACAGGGGACTGAAGCTTTCTTT
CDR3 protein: CASSPQGTEAFF

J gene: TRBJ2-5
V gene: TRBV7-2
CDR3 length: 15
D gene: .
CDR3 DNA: TGTGCCAGCAGCTTAGATGGACAGACTCAAGAGACCCAGTACTTC
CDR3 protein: CASSLDGQTQETQYF

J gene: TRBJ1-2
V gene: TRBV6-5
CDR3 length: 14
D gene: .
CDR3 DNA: TGTGCCAGCAGTTATAGTCCCGGTGGCTATGGCTACACCTTC
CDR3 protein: CASSYSPGGYGYTF

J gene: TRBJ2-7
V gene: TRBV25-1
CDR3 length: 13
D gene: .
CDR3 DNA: TGTGCCAGCACCCGACAGGAATCCTACGAGCAGTACTTC
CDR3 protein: CASTRQESYEQYF

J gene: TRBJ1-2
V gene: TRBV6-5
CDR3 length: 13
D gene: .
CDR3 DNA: TGTGCCAGCGGGAGGGCGTTCGACTATGGCTACACCTTC
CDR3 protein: CASGRAFDYGYTF

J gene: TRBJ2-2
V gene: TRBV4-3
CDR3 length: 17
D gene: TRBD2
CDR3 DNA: TGCGCCAGCAGCCCGGGGATGGGCGGGAGAACGAACGGGGAGCTGTTTTTT
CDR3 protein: CASSPGMGGRTNGELFF

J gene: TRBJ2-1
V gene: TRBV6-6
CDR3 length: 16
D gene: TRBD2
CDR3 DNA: TGTGCCAGCAGTTCCGTAGCGGGAGAATCGGACAATGAGCAGTTCTTC
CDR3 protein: CASSSVAGESDNEQFF

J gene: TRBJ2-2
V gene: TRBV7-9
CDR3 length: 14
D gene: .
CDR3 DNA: TGTGCCAGCAGCTTAGTCCCGGGCACCGGGGAGCTGTTTTTT
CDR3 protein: CASSLVPGTGELFF

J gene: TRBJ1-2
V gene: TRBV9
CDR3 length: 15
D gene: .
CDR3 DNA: TGTGCCAGCAGCGTAGTAGAAAGGGGCGCAGATGGCTACACCTTC
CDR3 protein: CASSVVERGADGYTF

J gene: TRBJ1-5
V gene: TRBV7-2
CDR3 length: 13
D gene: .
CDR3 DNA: TGTGCCAGCAGCTTAGGCGGGTATTCGCCCCAGCATTTT
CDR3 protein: CASSLGGYSPQHF

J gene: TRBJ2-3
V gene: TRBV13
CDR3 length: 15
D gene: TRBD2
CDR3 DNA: TGTGCCAGCAGCTCAGACGGGGAGGGGTCAGATACGCAGTATTTT
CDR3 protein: CASSSDGEGSDTQYF

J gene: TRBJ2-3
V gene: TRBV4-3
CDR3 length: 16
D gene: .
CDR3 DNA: TGCGCCAGCAGCCAGAAATGGGGAGCCCGCACAGATACGCAGTATTTT
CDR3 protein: CASSQKWGARTDTQYF

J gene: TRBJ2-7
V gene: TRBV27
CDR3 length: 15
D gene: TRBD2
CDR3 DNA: TGTGCCAGCAGGAAGGGACTAGCGGGAGAGGGAGAGCAGTACTTC
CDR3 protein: CASRKGLAGEGEQYF

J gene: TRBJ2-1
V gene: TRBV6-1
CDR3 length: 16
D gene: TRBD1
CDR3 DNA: TGTGCCAGCAGTGAAGCTCCCGGGGCCCAGGGGGATGAGCAGTTCTTC
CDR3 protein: CASSEAPGAQGDEQFF

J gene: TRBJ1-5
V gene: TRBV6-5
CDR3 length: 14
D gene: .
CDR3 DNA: TGTGCCAGCAGTTACTCGTACGGGGATCAGCCCCAGCATTTT
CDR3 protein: CASSYSYGDQPQHF

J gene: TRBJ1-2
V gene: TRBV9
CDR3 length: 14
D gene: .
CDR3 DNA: TGTGCCAGCAGCCCCTTCGGAGCTAACTATGGCTACACCTTC
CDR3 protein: CASSPFGANYGYTF

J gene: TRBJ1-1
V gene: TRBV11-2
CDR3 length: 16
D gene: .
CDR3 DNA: TGTGCCAGCAGCTTAGGTTGGAGAAAGGGGAAGGCTGAAGCTTTCTTT
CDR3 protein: CASSLGWRKGKAEAFF